The 23 T cell receptor beta chains below come from one sample, sequenced in a study of blood T cell repertoires in COVID-19. The repertoire was sequenced with immunoSEQ multiplex PCR; TCRdb's copy has only in-frame clones and lacks some. The top ten clones hold roughly 2.2% of a sample with hundreds of thousands of clones, approximately 85% of them seen once. The specimen was PBMCs or T cells enriched from blood (not recorded which). Every receptor here comes from a man aged 30 to 45 who had recovered from COVID-19.

The chain is built from TRBV28 and TRBJ1-2; 9 positions agree with TRBD1. V was pared by 7 bases and J by 8 bases, with 8 bases of the junction left unmatched. This CDR3 has 13 amino acids. Germline loops: CDR1 MDHEN, CDR2 SYDVKM. This CDR3 reads CASIRDRAYGYTF. The CDR3 DNA reads as TGTGCCAGCATTCGGGACAGGGCATACGGCTACACCTTC.

The chain joins TRBV7-2 to TRBJ2-4, with 8 bases aligning to TRBD1. In germline, CDR1 is SGHTA, CDR2 FQGNSA. The CDR3 runs to 14 residues. The V gene end was trimmed by 1 base and the J gene end by 7 bases; junction bases not matched to a gene: 3. The CDR3 nucleotides are TGTGCCAGCAGCTTAGAACGACAGGGGAACATTCAGTACTTC. Translation gives CASSLERQGNIQYF. The entire variable domain, with the rest obtained from reference TRBV7-2 and TRBJ2-4, is as follows: GAGVSQSPSNKVTEKGKDVELRCDPISGHTALYWYRQSLGQGLEFLIYFQGNSAPDKSGLPSDRFSAERTGGSVSTLTIQRTQQEDSAVYLCASSLERQGNIQYFGAGTRLSVL.

This chain connects TRBV12-3 or TRBV12-4 to TRBJ2-3, with 11 bases fitting TRBD1. The CDR3 is 13 residues long. Unmatched junction bases numbered 1, after V lost 2 bases and J lost 9 bases. CDR3 in amino acids: CASSLRDRGTQYF. CDR3 in DNA: TGTGCCAGCAGTTTAAGGGACAGGGGGACGCAGTATTTT.

The chain is built from TRBV19 and TRBJ1-5, with TRBD1 matching 10 bases. V trimming: 4 bases; J trimming: 7 bases; junction bases outside the gene matches: 10. The germline V gene encodes CDR1 LNHDA and CDR2 SQIVND (reference sequence). CDR3 size: 16 residues. The CDR3 loop reads CASSTVQGQGSQPQHF. The CDR3 nucleotides read TGTGCCAGTAGTACAGTCCAGGGACAGGGGAGCCAGCCCCAGCATTTT.

The chain uses TRBV5-5 and TRBJ1-6, with a weak D call TRBD1 (6 bases). CDR3 length equals 16 residues. Trimming shortened V by 0 bases and J by 6 bases, and 13 bases separated the two germline ends. Germline CDR1 SGHKS, CDR2 YYEKEE (reference sequence). CDR3 bases: TGTGCCAGCAGCTTGGGGGGGCCTAGCTCTAATTCACCCCTCCACTTT. Encoded protein: CASSLGGPSSNSPLHF.

The chain recombines TRBV5-1 with TRBJ1-3; 8 bases agree with TRBD1. With V trimmed by 4 bases and J by 1 base, 7 bases remained unmatched. Germline V lookup: CDR1 SGHRS, CDR2 YFSETQ. CDR3 length equals 16 residues. The CDR3 nucleotides are TGCGCCAGCAGCCCGACAGGGGTGGATTCTGGAAACACCATATATTTT. Protein product: CASSPTGVDSGNTIYF.

This chain connects TRBV9 to TRBJ1-3, with 8 bases aligning to TRBD1. Germline V gives CDR1 SGDLS, CDR2 YYNGEE. This CDR3 comprises 15 residues. Germline trimming cut 3 bases from V and 1 base from J; bases unmatched to any gene: 3. The CDR3 sequence is CASSANRGSGNTIYF. In DNA form, the CDR3 reads TGTGCCAGCAGCGCAAACAGGGGGTCTGGAAACACCATATATTTT.

With regard to this clone: The sample carries other DNA sequences with the same CDR3. The V and J genes are TRBV19 and TRBJ1-5, with D tentatively TRBD1 (6 bases). Germline assignment: CDR1 LNHDA and CDR2 SQIVND (reference sequence). V lost 3 bases to trimming and J lost 0 bases, with 9 bases between them. The CDR3 length is 15 residues. The CDR3 DNA reads TGTGCCAGTAGTATTGGACAGTATAGCAATCAGCCCCAGCATTTT. It yields the protein CASSIGQYSNQPQHF.

The chain has TRBV30 and TRBJ1-4, with a possible D match to TRBD1 (5 bases). Germline CDR1 is GTSNPN and CDR2 is SVGIG (reference sequence). V was clipped by 0 bases and J by 8 bases, with 10 bases between them. This CDR3 is 13 amino acids long. CDR3 loop: CAWSVRWGEKLFF. The CDR3 DNA is TGTGCCTGGAGTGTACGATGGGGCGAAAAACTGTTTTTT.

This chain uses TRBV2 with TRBJ2-1; 9 nucleotides line up with TRBD2. The CDR3 is 15 residues long. The V gene end was trimmed by 5 bases and the J gene end by 4 bases; junction bases not matched to a gene: 6. In germline, CDR1 is SNHLY, CDR2 FYNNEI. The CDR3 here is CASSSSTSGYNEQFF. DNA of the CDR3: TGTGCCAGCAGTTCTTCCACTAGCGGGTACAATGAGCAGTTCTTC. Combining the CDR3 with reference TRBV2 and TRBJ2-1 gives the whole variable domain EPEVTQTPSHQVTQMGQEVILRCVPISNHLYFYWYRQILGQKVEFLVSFYNNEISEKSEIFDDQFSVERPDGSNFTLKIRSTKLEDSAMYFCASSSSTSGYNEQFFGPGTRLTVL.

Worth noting for this clone: A junction boundary mismatches the germline segment, possibly from a read error. The rearrangement joins TRBV6-1 to TRBJ1-5, with D tentatively TRBD1 (5 bases). The CDR3 totals 15 residues. Germline V CDR1 and CDR2: MNHNS, SASEGT. The CDR3 bases are TGTGCCAGCAATGAACTGGTTGGGGGGGGACAGCCCCAGCATTTT. The encoded protein is CASNELVGGGQPQHF.

The V gene is TRBV5-4, the J gene TRBJ2-7; 9 nucleotides agree with TRBD2. V shed 0 bases, J shed 4 bases, and the junction held 5 bases outside the gene matches. Germline CDR1 reads SGHNT; CDR2 reads YYREEE (reference sequence). The CDR3 has 15 residues. The CDR3 spells CASSLDRGGAYEQYF. In DNA, the CDR3 is TGTGCCAGCAGCTTGGATCGCGGGGGGGCTTACGAGCAGTACTTC.

The chain links TRBV7-6 to TRBJ2-5, with D possibly matching TRBD2 (5 bases). V was clipped by 2 bases and J by 3 bases, with 10 bases between them. Germline CDR1 is SGHVS and CDR2 is FNYEAQ. The CDR3 has 14 amino acids. Written as DNA, the CDR3 is TGTGCCAGCAGCTTATTCGAGGGCGAAGAGACCCAGTACTTC. Translating gives CASSLFEGEETQYF. Complete variable domain (other parts from reference TRBV7-6 and TRBJ2-5): GAGVSQSPRYKVTKRGQDVALRCDPISGHVSLYWYRQALGQGPEFLTYFNYEAQQDKSGLPNDRFSAERPEGSISTLTIQRTEQRDSAMYRCASSLFEGEETQYFGPGTRLLVL.

The V gene is TRBV27, the J gene TRBJ1-2; the match to TRBD1 covers 8 bases. The junction had 7 bases not matched to a gene; V was cut back by 6 bases and J by 4 bases. The CDR3 contains 14 residues. Germline V gene lookup returns CDR1 MNHEY and CDR2 SMNVEV (reference sequence). The CDR3 sequence: CASSYRGGGYGYTF. The CDR3 region has the DNA TGTGCCAGCAGCTACAGGGGGGGAGGCTATGGCTACACCTTC.

This sequence joins TRBV7-2 and TRBJ1-1; D is unclear. Germline CDR1 SGHTA, CDR2 FQGNSA. The length of the CDR3 is 12 residues. V was cut by 3 bases and J by 4 bases, with 6 bases left in between. The DNA for the CDR3 is TGTGCCAGCAGCTTCCGGGTCACTGAAGCTTTCTTT. It translates to CASSFRVTEAFF.

The rearrangement uses TRBV5-4 and TRBJ2-3, with TRBD1 identical over 9 bases. The germline V gene has CDR1 SGHNT and CDR2 YYREEE (reference sequence). This CDR3 is 16 amino acids long. The V segment lost 4 bases and the J segment 2 bases; nucleotides outside the gene matches: 8. The CDR3 bases are TGTGCCAGCAGCCGCCCAGGACAGGGGAACACAGATACGCAGTATTTT. Translating gives CASSRPGQGNTDTQYF.

The chain couples TRBV30 to TRBJ1-6, with D possibly TRBD1 on 6 matching bases. Trimming took 2 bases from V and 7 from J, leaving 24 bases between them. The CDR3 loop spans 18 amino acids. Germline V lookup: CDR1 GTSNPN, CDR2 SVGIG (reference sequence). CDR3: CAWSRVQGILYGNSPLHF. Here the CDR3 DNA reads TGTGCCTGGAGTAGGGTACAGGGAATCCTCTATGGCAATTCACCCCTCCACTTT.

Written as DNA, the CDR3 is TGCGCCAGCAGCTGGAGGCCGACTAGCGGGGGGCAAGAGACCCAGTACTTC. Protein sequence: CASSWRPTSGGQETQYF. The V gene is TRBV5-1, the J gene TRBJ2-5; 13 bases map to TRBD2. CDR1 and CDR2 (germline): SGHRS, YFSETQ. This CDR3 comprises 17 residues. The V gene end was trimmed by 3 bases and the J gene end by 2 bases; junction bases not matched to a gene: 7.

This clone is a singleton in its sample. The chain links TRBV2 to TRBJ2-7; D may be TRBD2 (6 bases). V dropped 6 bases and J dropped 4 bases, with 10 bases sitting between them. The germline V gene encodes CDR1 SNHLY and CDR2 FYNNEI. The CDR3 has 12 residues. CDR3 in amino acids: CASRGDFYEQYF. Here the CDR3 DNA reads TGTGCCAGCAGGGGGGACTTTTACGAGCAGTACTTC. The full variable domain, with the rest looked up from reference TRBV2 and TRBJ2-7, is EPEVTQTPSHQVTQMGQEVILRCVPISNHLYFYWYRQILGQKVEFLVSFYNNEISEKSEIFDDQFSVERPDGSNFTLKIRSTKLEDSAMYFCASRGDFYEQYFGPGTRLTVT.

In nucleotides, the CDR3 is TGTGCCAGTAGACCCGGGGTAGCGGGGGAAAGGGAGCTGTTTTTT. This translates into CASRPGVAGERELFF. This chain uses TRBV19 with TRBJ2-2; 9 bases agree with TRBD2. Germline trimming cut 6 bases from V and 9 bases from J; bases unmatched to any gene: 11. Germline V gene lookup returns CDR1 LNHDA and CDR2 SQIVND (reference sequence). The CDR3 loop spans 15 amino acids.

This clone has a single count. V and J are TRBV13 and TRBJ1-3, with TRBD1 matching over 7 bases. Trimming cost V 3 bases and J 2 bases; bases outside gene matches: 13. This CDR3 contains 18 residues. Looked up from germline, CDR1 is PRHDT and CDR2 is FYEKMQ (reference sequence). Here the CDR3 reads CASSFNLDTGQAGNTIYF. In nucleotides, the CDR3 is TGTGCCAGCAGCTTCAATCTCGATACCGGACAGGCTGGAAACACCATATATTTT.

This chain connects TRBV4-3 to TRBJ1-1; D not resolved. The CDR3 has 14 residues. The germline CDR1 and CDR2 sequences are LGHNA and YSLEER. V lost 0 bases and J lost 7, with 12 bases in between. The CDR3 spells CASSQDSANFEAFF. The CDR3 region has the DNA TGCGCCAGCAGCCAAGATAGCGCGAATTTTGAAGCTTTCTTT.

V usage is TRBV10-1 and J usage is TRBJ1-5; possibly TRBD1 for D (5 bases). V shed 9 bases and J shed 0 bases, with 15 bases lying between them. Germline V gene data show CDR1 as WNHNN and CDR2 as SYGVQD (reference sequence). This CDR3 has 15 residues. This chain's CDR3 is CARSQGGTSNQPQHF. The CDR3 DNA reads TGCGCCAGATCCCAGGGAGGGACTAGCAATCAGCCCCAGCATTTT.